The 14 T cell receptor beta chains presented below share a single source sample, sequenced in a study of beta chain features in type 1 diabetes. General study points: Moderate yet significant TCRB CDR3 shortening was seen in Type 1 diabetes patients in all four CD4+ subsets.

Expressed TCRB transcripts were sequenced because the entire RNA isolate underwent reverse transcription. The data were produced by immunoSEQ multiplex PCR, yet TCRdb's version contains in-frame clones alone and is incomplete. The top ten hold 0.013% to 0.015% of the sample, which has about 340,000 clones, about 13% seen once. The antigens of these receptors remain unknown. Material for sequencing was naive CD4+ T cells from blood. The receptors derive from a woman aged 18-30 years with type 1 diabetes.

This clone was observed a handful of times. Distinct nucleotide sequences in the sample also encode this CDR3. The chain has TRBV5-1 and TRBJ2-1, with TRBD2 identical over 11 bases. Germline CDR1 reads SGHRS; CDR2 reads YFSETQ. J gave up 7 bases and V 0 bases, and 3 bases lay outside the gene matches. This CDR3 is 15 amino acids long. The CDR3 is CASSLGLAGGNEQFF. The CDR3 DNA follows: TGCGCCAGCAGCTTGGGGCTAGCGGGAGGAAATGAGCAGTTCTTC.

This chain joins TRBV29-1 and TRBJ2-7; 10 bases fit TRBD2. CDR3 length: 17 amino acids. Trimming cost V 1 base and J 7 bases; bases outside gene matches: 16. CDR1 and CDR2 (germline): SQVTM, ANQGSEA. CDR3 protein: CSVEGNWRLAGVGEQYF. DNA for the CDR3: TGCAGCGTTGAAGGCAATTGGAGGCTAGCGGGAGTGGGGGAGCAGTACTTC.

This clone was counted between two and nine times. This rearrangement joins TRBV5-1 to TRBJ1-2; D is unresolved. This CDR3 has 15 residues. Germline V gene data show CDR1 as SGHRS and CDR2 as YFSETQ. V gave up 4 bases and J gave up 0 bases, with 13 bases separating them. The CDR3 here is CASSAIGISNYGYTF. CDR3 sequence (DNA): TGCGCCAGCAGCGCCATCGGGATCTCTAACTATGGCTACACCTTC.

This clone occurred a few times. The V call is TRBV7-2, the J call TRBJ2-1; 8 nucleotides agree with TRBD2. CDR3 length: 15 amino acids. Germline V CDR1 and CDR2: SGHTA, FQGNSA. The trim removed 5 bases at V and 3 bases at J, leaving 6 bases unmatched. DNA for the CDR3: TGTGCCAGCAGCCAGAGCGGGAGAGGCTACAATGAGCAGTTCTTC. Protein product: CASSQSGRGYNEQFF. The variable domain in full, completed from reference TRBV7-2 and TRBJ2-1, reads GAGVSQSPSNKVTEKGKDVELRCDPISGHTALYWYRQSLGQGLEFLIYFQGNSAPDKSGLPSDRFSAERTGGSVSTLTIQRTQQEDSAVYLCASSQSGRGYNEQFFGPGTRLTVL.

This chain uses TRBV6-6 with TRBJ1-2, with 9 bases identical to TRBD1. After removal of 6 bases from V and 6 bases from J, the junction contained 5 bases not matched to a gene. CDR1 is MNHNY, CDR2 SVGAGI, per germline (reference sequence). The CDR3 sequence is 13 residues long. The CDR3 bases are TGTGCCAGCAGGCTGGGACAGGGTGATGGCTACACCTTC. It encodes CASRLGQGDGYTF.

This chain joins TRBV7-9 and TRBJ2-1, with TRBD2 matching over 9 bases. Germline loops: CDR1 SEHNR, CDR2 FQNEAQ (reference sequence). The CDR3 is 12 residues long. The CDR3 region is CATTSGYNEQFF. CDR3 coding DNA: TGTGCTACGACTAGCGGCTACAATGAGCAGTTCTTC.

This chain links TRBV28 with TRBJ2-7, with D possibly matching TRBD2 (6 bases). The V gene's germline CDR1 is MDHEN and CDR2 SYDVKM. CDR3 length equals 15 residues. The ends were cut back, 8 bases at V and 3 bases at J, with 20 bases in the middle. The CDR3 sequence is CASFQAGRNNYEQYF. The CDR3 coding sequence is TGTGCCAGCTTCCAAGCGGGTAGGAATAACTACGAGCAGTACTTC.

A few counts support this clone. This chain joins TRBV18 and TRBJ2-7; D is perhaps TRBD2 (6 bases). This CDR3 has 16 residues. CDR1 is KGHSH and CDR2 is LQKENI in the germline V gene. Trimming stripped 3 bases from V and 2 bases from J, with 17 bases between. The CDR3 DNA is TGTGCCAGCTCACCGGCAGCGGGCCCAGTCCCCTACGAGCAGTACTTC. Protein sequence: CASSPAAGPVPYEQYF.

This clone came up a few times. CDR3 coding DNA: TGCGCCAGCAGCGCGGGGACAGGGGGCTTCTACGAGCAGTACTTC. Translated: CASSAGTGGFYEQYF. The chain carries TRBV5-1 and TRBJ2-7; 12 nucleotides match TRBD1. Germline CDR1 reads SGHRS; CDR2 reads YFSETQ. The ends lost 4 bases at V and 3 bases at J; junction bases unmatched: 5. The CDR3 runs 15 residues.

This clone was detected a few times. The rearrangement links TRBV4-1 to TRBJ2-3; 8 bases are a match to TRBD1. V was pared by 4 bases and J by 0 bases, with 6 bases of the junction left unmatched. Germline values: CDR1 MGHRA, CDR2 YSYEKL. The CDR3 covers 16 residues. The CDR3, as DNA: TGCGCCAGCAGCCCCAGACAGGGGCTAAGCACAGATACGCAGTATTTT. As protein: CASSPRQGLSTDTQYF.

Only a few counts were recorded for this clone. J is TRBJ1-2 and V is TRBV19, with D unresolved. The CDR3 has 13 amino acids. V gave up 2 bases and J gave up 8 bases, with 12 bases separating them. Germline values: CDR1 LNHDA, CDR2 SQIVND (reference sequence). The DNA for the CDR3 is TGTGCCAGTAGTATAAGCCTAACAGCAGGCTACACCTTC. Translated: CASSISLTAGYTF.

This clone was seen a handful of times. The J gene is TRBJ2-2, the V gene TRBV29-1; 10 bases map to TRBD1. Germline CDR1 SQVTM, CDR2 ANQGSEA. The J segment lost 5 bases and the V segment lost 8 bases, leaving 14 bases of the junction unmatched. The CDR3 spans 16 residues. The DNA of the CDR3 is TGCAGCTGTTGGAATCGGGACAGGGGACCAACCGGGGAGCTGTTTTTT. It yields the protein CSCWNRDRGPTGELFF.

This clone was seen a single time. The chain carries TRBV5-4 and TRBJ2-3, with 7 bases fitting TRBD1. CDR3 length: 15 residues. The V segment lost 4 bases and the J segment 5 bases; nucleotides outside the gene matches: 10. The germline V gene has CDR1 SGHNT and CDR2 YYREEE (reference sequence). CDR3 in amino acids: CASSETGQTGDTQYF. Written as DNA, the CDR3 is TGTGCCAGCAGCGAAACGGGACAGACTGGAGATACGCAGTATTTT.

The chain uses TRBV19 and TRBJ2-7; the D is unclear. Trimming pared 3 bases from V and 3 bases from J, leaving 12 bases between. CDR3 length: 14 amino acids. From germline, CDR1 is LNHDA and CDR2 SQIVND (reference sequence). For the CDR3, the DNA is TGTGCCAGTAGTATCAACCCCCACAACTACGAGCAGTACTTC. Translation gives CASSINPHNYEQYF. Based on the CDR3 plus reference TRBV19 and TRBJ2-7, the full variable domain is DGGITQSPKYLFRKEGQNVTLSCEQNLNHDAMYWYRQDPGQGLRLIYYSQIVNDFQKGDIAEGYSVSREKKESFPLTVTSAQKNPTAFYLCASSINPHNYEQYFGPGTRLTVT.